These 24 T cell receptor beta chains were all obtained from the same sample, sequenced in a study of cytomegalovirus exposure and HLA in healthy donors (dated by TCRdb to 2015 to 2018). The library relied on the immunoSEQ multiplex PCR assay. For the multiplex PCR, a mixture combining 60 forward primers for TCR Vbeta segments and 13 reverse primers for TCR Jbeta segments was used. TCRdb took over this immuneACCESS table, retaining in-frame rearrangements with V and J assigned. Such tables are incomplete; in checked studies, under half of the missing clones stem from an unresolved V gene, and the remainder is unexplained. A total of approximately 170,000 clones appear in this sample, roughly four fifths of them only once. The top ten clones comprise around 1.5% of the sample. Sequencing input: PBMCs. The receptors were sampled from a man between 40 and 49 years old in good health and CMV-seronegative.

The sample holds a few counts of this clone. In DNA form, the CDR3 reads TGTGCCAGCAGCTCATTTGGACTTAGGGCTGGAAACACCATATATTTT. Translated, it gives CASSSFGLRAGNTIYF. The chain uses TRBV9 and TRBJ1-3; D call uncertain. The germline V gene has CDR1 SGDLS and CDR2 YYNGEE. V was cut by 4 bases and J by 2 bases, with 16 bases left in between. The CDR3 is made up of 16 amino acids.

The chain couples TRBV11-2 to TRBJ2-7, with TRBD1 identical over 10 bases. The CDR3 runs to 15 residues. With 5 bases clipped from V and 0 bases from J, the junction kept 4 bases outside the gene matches. Germline assignment: CDR1 SGHAT and CDR2 FQNNGV. The CDR3 sequence: CASSGTGEASYEQYV. The DNA of the CDR3 is TGTGCCAGCAGCGGGACAGGGGAGGCCTCCTACGAGCAGTACGTC.

This clone was counted a single time. The chain joins TRBV27 to TRBJ1-2; possible D gene TRBD1, 6 bases. Trimming removed 4 bases from V and 4 bases from J, with 16 bases in between. The CDR3 is 15 residues long. CDR1 and CDR2 from the germline V gene are MNHEY and SMNVEV (reference sequence). The CDR3 protein is CASSSTGRSSYGYTF. DNA for the CDR3: TGTGCCAGCAGTTCTACAGGGCGATCTAGCTATGGCTACACCTTC.

The table lists this clone with a few counts. The gene calls are TRBV27 and TRBJ1-2; 10 nucleotides line up with TRBD1. This CDR3 contains 14 residues. V was clipped by 5 bases and J by 5 bases; unmatched bases: 5. Germline V CDR1 and CDR2: MNHEY, SMNVEV (reference sequence). The CDR3, as DNA: TGTGCCAGCAGTCCACGACAGGGGGCGTATGGCTACACCTTC. It specifies CASSPRQGAYGYTF.

The rearrangement joins TRBV28 to TRBJ1-1; D unclear. Germline CDR1 is MDHEN and CDR2 is SYDVKM. Trimming shortened V by 5 bases and J by 8 bases, and 9 bases separated the two germline ends. The CDR3 loop spans 11 amino acids. The CDR3 DNA reads TGTGCCAGCAGTAGAGGTGGGGAAGCTTTCTTT. It specifies CASSRGGEAFF.

This clone has a single count. As DNA, the CDR3 is TGTGCCAGCAGCTTAGAGGTCAGGGGGAGGTACGAGCAGTACTTC. This encodes CASSLEVRGRYEQYF. The rearrangement uses TRBV7-9 and TRBJ2-7, with a tentative D call TRBD1 (7 bases). CDR3 length: 15 amino acids. V lost 1 base, J lost 4 bases, and 14 bases lay in between. Germline V CDR1 and CDR2: SEHNR, FQNEAQ (reference sequence).

V is TRBV19 and J is TRBJ1-4; the D is unclear. The CDR3 contains 15 residues. Trimming took 10 bases from V and 8 from J, leaving 23 bases between them. Germline V gene data show CDR1 as LNHDA and CDR2 as SQIVND (reference sequence). CDR3 nucleotide sequence: TGTGCCACCCGCCCCAATACCGCTAATGAGGAAAAACTGTTTTTT. Protein: CATRPNTANEEKLFF.

The genes are TRBV27 and TRBJ1-2; 8 positions match TRBD1. V was clipped by 5 bases and J by 4 bases; unmatched bases: 12. This CDR3 is 16 amino acids long. Germline lookup yields CDR1 MNHEY and CDR2 SMNVEV (reference sequence). Here the CDR3 DNA reads TGTGCCAGCAGTCGGACAGGGTTGTTAAAAGTCTATGGCTACACCTTC. Amino acid sequence: CASSRTGLLKVYGYTF.

The genes are TRBV5-1 and TRBJ2-2; perhaps TRBD1 as D (6 bases). The CDR3 spans 14 residues. V was shortened by 3 bases and J by 6 bases, with 12 bases between the two germline ends. Per the germline V gene, CDR1 is SGHRS and CDR2 is YFSETQ. CDR3: CASSSTQGSGELFF. The CDR3 nucleotides are TGCGCCAGCAGCTCGACCCAGGGGTCCGGGGAGCTGTTTTTT.

V and J are TRBV19 and TRBJ1-1; D is unclear. Looked up from germline, CDR1 is LNHDA and CDR2 is SQIVND (reference sequence). V was shortened by 3 bases and J by 4 bases, with 12 bases between the two germline ends. The CDR3 contains 14 residues. Here the CDR3 DNA reads TGTGCCAGTAGTATTTCGGGAGTCGGCACTGAAGCTTTCTTT. Translation gives CASSISGVGTEAFF.

This clone was seen only a few times. The chain couples TRBV9 to TRBJ2-2; 8 bases align to TRBD1. The CDR3 contains 17 residues. V trimming: 4 bases; J trimming: 3 bases; junction bases outside the gene matches: 11. Germline CDR1 and CDR2: SGDLS and YYNGEE. In DNA form, the CDR3 reads TGTGCCAGCAGCCCAAGCCGGACAGGGCGTGACACCGGGGAGCTGTTTTTT. Translating it yields CASSPSRTGRDTGELFF. The full variable domain, rest sourced from reference TRBV9 and TRBJ2-2, is DSGVTQTPKHLITATGQRVTLRCSPRSGDLSVYWYQQSLDQGLQFLIQYYNGEERAKGNILERFSAQQFPDLHSELNLSSLELGDSALYFCASSPSRTGRDTGELFFGEGSRLTVL.

This clone came up once. CDR3 sequence: CAISVGASGITDTQYF. The CDR3 DNA reads as TGTGCCATCAGTGTTGGAGCTAGCGGGATCACAGATACGCAGTATTTT. The V gene is TRBV10-3, the J gene TRBJ2-3; 9 bases map to TRBD2. Germline CDR1 is ENHRY and CDR2 is SYGVKD. Trimming took 4 bases from V and 2 from J; bases not matched to a gene: 7. The CDR3 has 16 residues.

CDR3 sequence reads: CASSVRLAGEGEQYV. Written as DNA, the CDR3 is TGTGCCAGCAGTGTCAGATTAGCGGGAGAAGGCGAGCAGTACGTC. V gene TRBV2 combines with J gene TRBJ2-7, with TRBD2 matching over 9 bases. V lost 4 bases, J lost 6 bases, and 10 bases stayed unmatched. The CDR3 runs 15 residues. In germline, CDR1 is SNHLY, CDR2 FYNNEI.

The chain links TRBV5-1 to TRBJ2-2, with 8 bases aligning to TRBD1. With 2 bases clipped from V and 2 bases from J, the junction kept 5 bases outside the gene matches. Germline V gene data show CDR1 as SGHRS and CDR2 as YFSETQ. This CDR3 region has 16 residues. The CDR3 DNA reads as TGCGCCAGCAGCTTAACAGGGGGACCTAACACCGGGGAGCTGTTTTTT. Amino acids: CASSLTGGPNTGELFF.

The chain combines TRBV7-9 with TRBJ1-5; D unresolved. Per the germline V gene, CDR1 is SEHNR and CDR2 is FQNEAQ (reference sequence). The CDR3 covers 13 residues. V lost 4 bases to trimming and J lost 3 bases, with 7 bases between them. DNA of the CDR3: TGTGCCAGCAGCTCGCAGTACAATCAGCCCCAGCATTTT. Residues: CASSSQYNQPQHF.

The CDR3 region has the DNA TGTGCCAGCAGCTACGGACTAGATAACACCGGGGAGCTGTTTTTT. Its protein product is CASSYGLDNTGELFF. J is TRBJ2-2 and V is TRBV4-2; 7 nucleotides align to TRBD2. V lost 5 bases and J lost 2; bases outside the gene matches: 5. The CDR3 is 15 residues long. The V gene's germline CDR1 is LGHNA and CDR2 YNFKEQ.

V is TRBV10-3 and J is TRBJ2-1; D remains ambiguous. The CDR3 runs 14 residues. Germline CDR1 reads ENHRY; CDR2 reads SYGVKD. Trimming pared 5 bases from V and 0 bases from J, leaving 8 bases between. CDR3 in amino acids: CAISSPSSYNEQFF. For the CDR3, the DNA is TGTGCCATCAGTTCCCCTAGCTCCTACAATGAGCAGTTCTTC.

The chain employs TRBV7-6 and TRBJ2-5, with D maybe TRBD2 (7 bases). CDR3 size: 15 residues. Trimming stripped 2 bases from V and 3 bases from J, with 13 bases between. Germline values: CDR1 SGHVS, CDR2 FNYEAQ. This CDR3 is CASSLRQGREETQYF. CDR3 DNA: TGTGCCAGCAGCTTAAGGCAGGGGAGGGAAGAGACCCAGTACTTC.

As to this clone: Other DNA sequences from this sample encode an identical CDR3 as well. J is TRBJ2-2 and V is TRBV7-3, with 9 bases matching TRBD1. Per the germline V gene, CDR1 is SGHTA and CDR2 is FQGTGA. Trimming took 6 bases from V and 5 from J; bases not matched to a gene: 7. The CDR3 is 15 amino acids. The CDR3 DNA sequence: TGTGCCAGCAGACCGACAGGGGGTCGAACCGGGGAGCTGTTTTTT. Protein sequence: CASRPTGGRTGELFF.

The chain combines TRBV23-1 with TRBJ2-2; 7 bases are shared with TRBD2. TRBV23-1 qualifies as an ORF whose function is uncertain. V dropped 8 bases and J dropped 4; count of bases not matched to a gene: 10. The CDR3 runs 15 residues. CDR3 sequence: CASATSDPFTGELFF. The CDR3 DNA reads TGCGCCAGCGCAACTAGCGACCCGTTCACCGGGGAGCTGTTTTTT.

The rearrangement uses TRBV7-9 and TRBJ2-2; maybe TRBD1 (6 bases). There are 15 residues in the CDR3. CDR1 SEHNR and CDR2 FQNEAQ come from the germline V gene (reference sequence). V dropped 4 bases and J dropped 1 base, with 10 bases sitting between them. The CDR3 sequence: CASSYKGGNTGELFF. The DNA of the CDR3 is TGTGCCAGCAGCTACAAAGGGGGGAACACCGGGGAGCTGTTTTTT.

V and J are TRBV6-4 and TRBJ1-1; the match to TRBD1 covers 7 bases. Germline trimming cut 6 bases from V and 1 base from J; bases unmatched to any gene: 8. CDR1 MRHNA and CDR2 SNTAGT come from the germline V gene. This CDR3 comprises 15 residues. The CDR3 nucleotides read TGTGCCAGCAGCGCGGACAGGTCCAAGAACACTGAAGCTTTCTTT. It codes for CASSADRSKNTEAFF.

The chain is built from TRBV4-1 and TRBJ2-1; 7 bases are shared with TRBD2. V lost 2 bases and J lost 4; bases outside the gene matches: 14. The CDR3 totals 18 residues. Per the germline V gene, CDR1 is MGHRA and CDR2 is YSYEKL. CDR3 protein: CASSQFHLAAIGYNEQFF. CDR3 nucleotide sequence: TGCGCCAGCAGCCAATTTCATCTAGCGGCCATTGGGTACAATGAGCAGTTCTTC.

The chain recombines TRBV11-2 with TRBJ2-4; D unclear. The CDR3 sequence is 16 residues long. Trimming cost V 0 bases and J 15 bases, with 24 bases left between them. Germline values: CDR1 SGHAT, CDR2 FQNNGV. The CDR3 protein is CASSLDHNSESGFLYF. The CDR3 region has the DNA TGTGCCAGCAGCTTAGATCACAACTCTGAATCGGGTTTTCTGTACTTC.